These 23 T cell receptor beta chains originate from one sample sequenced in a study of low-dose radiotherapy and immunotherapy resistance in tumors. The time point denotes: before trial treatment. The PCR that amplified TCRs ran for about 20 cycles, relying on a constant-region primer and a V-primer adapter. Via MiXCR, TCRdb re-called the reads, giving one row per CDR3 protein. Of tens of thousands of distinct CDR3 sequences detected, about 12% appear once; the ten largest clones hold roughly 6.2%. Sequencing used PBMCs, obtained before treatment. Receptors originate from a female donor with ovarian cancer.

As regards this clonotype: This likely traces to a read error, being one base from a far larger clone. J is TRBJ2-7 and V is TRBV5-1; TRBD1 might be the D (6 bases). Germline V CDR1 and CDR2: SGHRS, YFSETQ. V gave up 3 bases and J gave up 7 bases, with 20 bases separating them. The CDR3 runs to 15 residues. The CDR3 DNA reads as TGCGCCAGCAGCTCAGGACAGTCCGGGTACAATGAGCAGTACTTC. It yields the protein CASSSGQSGYNEQYF.

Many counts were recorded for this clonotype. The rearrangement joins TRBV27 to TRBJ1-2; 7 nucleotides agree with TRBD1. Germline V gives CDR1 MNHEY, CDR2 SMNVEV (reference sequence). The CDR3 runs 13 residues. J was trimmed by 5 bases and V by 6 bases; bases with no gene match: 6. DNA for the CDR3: TGTGCCAGCAGGGGACAGCGTCGGTATGGCTACACCTTC. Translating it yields CASRGQRRYGYTF.

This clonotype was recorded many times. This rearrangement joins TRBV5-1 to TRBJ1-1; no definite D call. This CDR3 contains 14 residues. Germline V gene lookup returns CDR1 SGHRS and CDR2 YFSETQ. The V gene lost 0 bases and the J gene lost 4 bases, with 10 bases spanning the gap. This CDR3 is CASSLEPRTTEAFF. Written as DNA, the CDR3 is TGCGCCAGCAGCTTGGAGCCAAGAACCACTGAAGCTTTCTTT.

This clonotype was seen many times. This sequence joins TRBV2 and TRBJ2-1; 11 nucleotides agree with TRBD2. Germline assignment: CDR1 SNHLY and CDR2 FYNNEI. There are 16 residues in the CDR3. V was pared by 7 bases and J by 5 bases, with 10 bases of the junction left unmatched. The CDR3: CASTTYSGGAHNEQFF. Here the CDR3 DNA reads TGTGCCAGCACCACCTATAGCGGGGGGGCTCACAATGAGCAGTTCTTC. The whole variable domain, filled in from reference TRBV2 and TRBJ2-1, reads EPEVTQTPSHQVTQMGQEVILRCVPISNHLYFYWYRQILGQKVEFLVSFYNNEISEKSEIFDDQFSVERPDGSNFTLKIRSTKLEDSAMYFCASTTYSGGAHNEQFFGPGTRLTVL.

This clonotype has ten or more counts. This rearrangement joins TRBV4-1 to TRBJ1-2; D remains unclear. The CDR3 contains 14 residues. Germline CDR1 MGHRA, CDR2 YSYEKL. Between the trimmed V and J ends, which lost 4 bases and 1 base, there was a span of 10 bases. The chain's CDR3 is CASSPGMINYGYTF. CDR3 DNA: TGCGCCAGCAGCCCCGGAATGATTAACTATGGCTACACCTTC.

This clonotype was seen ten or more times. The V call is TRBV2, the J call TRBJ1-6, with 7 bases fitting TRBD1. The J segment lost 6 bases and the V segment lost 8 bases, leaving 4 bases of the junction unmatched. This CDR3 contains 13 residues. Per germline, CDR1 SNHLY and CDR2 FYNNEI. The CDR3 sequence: CASGTAFNSPLHF. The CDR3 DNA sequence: TGTGCCAGCGGGACAGCCTTTAATTCACCCCTCCACTTT.

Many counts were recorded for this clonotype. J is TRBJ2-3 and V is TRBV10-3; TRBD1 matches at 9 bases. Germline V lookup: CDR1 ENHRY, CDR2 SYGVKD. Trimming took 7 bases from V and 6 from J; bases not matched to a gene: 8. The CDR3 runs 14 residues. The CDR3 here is CAITPDGQGDTQYF. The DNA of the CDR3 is TGTGCCATCACTCCGGACGGACAGGGGGATACGCAGTATTTT.

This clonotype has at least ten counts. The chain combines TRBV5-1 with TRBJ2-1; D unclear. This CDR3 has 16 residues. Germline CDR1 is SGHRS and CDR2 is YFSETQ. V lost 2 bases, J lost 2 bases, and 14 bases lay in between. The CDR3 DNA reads TGCGCCAGCAGCTTTAGGTCGGCAGCGACCTACAATGAGCAGTTCTTC. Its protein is CASSFRSAATYNEQFF.

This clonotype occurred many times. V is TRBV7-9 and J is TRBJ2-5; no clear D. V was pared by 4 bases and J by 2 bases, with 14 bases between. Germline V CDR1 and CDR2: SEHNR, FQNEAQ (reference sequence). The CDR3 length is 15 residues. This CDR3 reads CASSSRNNRQETQYF. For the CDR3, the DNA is TGTGCCAGCAGCTCTCGCAATAACAGACAAGAGACCCAGTACTTC.

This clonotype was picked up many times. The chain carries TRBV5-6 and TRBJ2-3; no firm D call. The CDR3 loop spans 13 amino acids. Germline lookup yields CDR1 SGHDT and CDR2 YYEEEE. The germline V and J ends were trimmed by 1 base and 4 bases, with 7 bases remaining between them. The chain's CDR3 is CASSLQVPDTQYF. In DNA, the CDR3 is TGTGCCAGCAGCTTGCAAGTGCCAGATACGCAGTATTTT.

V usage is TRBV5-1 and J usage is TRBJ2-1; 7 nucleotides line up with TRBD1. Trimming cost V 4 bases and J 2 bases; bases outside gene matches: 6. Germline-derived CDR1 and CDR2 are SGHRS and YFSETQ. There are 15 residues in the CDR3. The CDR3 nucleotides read TGCGCCAGCAGCCGGGTTGGACAGGCCTACAATGAGCAGTTCTTC. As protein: CASSRVGQAYNEQFF. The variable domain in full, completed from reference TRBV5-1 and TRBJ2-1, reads KAGVTQTPRYLIKTRGQQVTLSCSPISGHRSVSWYQQTPGQGLQFLFEYFSETQRNKGNFPGRFSGRQFSNSRSEMNVSTLELGDSALYLCASSRVGQAYNEQFFGPGTRLTVL.

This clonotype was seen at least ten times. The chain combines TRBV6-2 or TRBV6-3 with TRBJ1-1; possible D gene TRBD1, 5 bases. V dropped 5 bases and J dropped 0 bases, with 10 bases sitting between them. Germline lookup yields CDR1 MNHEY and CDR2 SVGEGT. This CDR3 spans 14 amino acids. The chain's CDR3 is CASSPGTMNTEAFF. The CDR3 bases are TGTGCCAGCAGTCCCGGGACCATGAACACTGAAGCTTTCTTT.

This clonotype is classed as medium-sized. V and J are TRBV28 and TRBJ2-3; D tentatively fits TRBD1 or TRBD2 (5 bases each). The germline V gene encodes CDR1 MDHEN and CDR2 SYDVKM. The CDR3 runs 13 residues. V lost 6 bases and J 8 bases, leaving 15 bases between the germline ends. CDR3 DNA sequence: TGTGCCAGCAGGATTGCCGCTGGGGGTACGCAGTATTTT. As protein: CASRIAAGGTQYF. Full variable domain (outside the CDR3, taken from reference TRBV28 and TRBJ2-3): DVKVTQSSRYLVKRTGEKVFLECVQDMDHENMFWYRQDPGLGLRLIYFSYDVKMKEKGDIPEGYSVSREKKERFSLILESASTNQTSMYLCASRIAAGGTQYFGPGTRLTVL.

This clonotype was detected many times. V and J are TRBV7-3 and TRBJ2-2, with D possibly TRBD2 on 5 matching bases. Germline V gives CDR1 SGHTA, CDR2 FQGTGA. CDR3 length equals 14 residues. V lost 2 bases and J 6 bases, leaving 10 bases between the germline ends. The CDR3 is CASSLPWESGELFF. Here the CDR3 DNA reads TGTGCCAGCAGCTTACCCTGGGAGTCCGGGGAGCTGTTTTTT. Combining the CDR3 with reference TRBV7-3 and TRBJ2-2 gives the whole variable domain GAGVSQTPSNKVTEKGKYVELRCDPISGHTALYWYRQSLGQGPEFLIYFQGTGAADDSGLPNDRFFAVRPEGSVSTLKIQRTERGDSAVYLCASSLPWESGELFFGEGSRLTVL.

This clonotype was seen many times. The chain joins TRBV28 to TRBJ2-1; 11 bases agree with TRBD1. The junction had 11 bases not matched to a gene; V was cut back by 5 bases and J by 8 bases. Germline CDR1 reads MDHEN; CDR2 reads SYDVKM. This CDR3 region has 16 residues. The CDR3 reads CASSRPPGTGGHEQFF. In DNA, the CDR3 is TGTGCCAGCAGTCGGCCCCCCGGGACAGGGGGGCATGAGCAGTTCTTC.

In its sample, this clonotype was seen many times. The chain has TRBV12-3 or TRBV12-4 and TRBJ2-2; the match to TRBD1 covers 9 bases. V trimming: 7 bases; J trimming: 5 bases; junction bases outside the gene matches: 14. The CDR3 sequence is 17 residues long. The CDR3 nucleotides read TGTGCCAGCACCACCCCTTGGGGGACAGGGCAGACCGGGGAGCTGTTTTTT. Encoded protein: CASTTPWGTGQTGELFF.

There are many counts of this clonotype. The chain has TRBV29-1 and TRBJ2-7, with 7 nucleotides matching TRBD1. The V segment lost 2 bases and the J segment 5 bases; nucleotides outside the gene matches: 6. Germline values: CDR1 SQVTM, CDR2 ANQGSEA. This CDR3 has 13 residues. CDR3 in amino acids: CSVEIGGRDEQYF. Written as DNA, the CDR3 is TGCAGCGTTGAAATAGGGGGCCGGGACGAGCAGTACTTC.

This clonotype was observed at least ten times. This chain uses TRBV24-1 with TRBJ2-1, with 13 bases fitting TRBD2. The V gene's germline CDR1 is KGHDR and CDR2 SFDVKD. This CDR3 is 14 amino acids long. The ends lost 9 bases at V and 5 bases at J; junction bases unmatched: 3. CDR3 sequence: CATATSGGNNEQFF. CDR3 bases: TGTGCCACCGCGACTAGCGGGGGGAACAATGAGCAGTTCTTC.

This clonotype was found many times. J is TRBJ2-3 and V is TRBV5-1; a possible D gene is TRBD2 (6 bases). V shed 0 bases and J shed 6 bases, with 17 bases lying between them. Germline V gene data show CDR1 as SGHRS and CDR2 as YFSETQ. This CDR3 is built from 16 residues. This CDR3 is CASSLEGGTRADTQYF. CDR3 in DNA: TGCGCCAGCAGCTTGGAGGGCGGGACCCGCGCGGATACGCAGTATTTT.

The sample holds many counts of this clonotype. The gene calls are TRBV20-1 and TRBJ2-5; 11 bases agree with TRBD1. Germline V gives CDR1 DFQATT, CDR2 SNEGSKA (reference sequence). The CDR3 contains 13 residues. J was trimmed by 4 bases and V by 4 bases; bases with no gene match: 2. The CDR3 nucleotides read TGCAGTGCTAAGGGACAGGGGGTAGAGACCCAGTACTTC. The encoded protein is CSAKGQGVETQYF.

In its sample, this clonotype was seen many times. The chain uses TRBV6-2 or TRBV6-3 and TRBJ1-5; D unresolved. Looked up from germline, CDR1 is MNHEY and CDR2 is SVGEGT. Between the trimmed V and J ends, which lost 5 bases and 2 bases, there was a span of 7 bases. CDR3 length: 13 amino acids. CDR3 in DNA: TGTGCCAGCAGTCCCGTGGGCAATCAGCCCCAGCATTTT. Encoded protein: CASSPVGNQPQHF.

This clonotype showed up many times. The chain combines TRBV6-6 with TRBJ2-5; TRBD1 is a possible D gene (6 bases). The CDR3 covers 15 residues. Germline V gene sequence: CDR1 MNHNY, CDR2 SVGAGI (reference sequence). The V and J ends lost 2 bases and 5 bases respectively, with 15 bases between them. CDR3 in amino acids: CASSYLQTGEETQYF. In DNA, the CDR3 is TGTGCCAGCAGTTACCTACAGACAGGCGAGGAGACCCAGTACTTC.

CDR3 DNA sequence: TGTGCCAGCAGTAAAAAAACAGGTATTGGCACTGAAGCTTTCTTT. Protein product: CASSKKTGIGTEAFF. This chain connects TRBV28 to TRBJ1-1, with D possibly TRBD1 on 5 matching bases. Looked up from germline, CDR1 is MDHEN and CDR2 is SYDVKM. The V and J ends lost 5 bases and 4 bases respectively, with 17 bases between them. This CDR3 region has 15 residues.